This TCR beta chain stems from a study of CD8 T cells in ankylosing spondylitis (dated by TCRdb to 2017 to 2019). Broadly, across the study: The study profiled T cell receptor beta repertoires in healthy donors and ankylosing spondylitis patients to find disease-linked TCR variants. The full study cohort was made up of about 24 ankylosing spondylitis patients and around 100 healthy donors. Peripheral blood was sampled, and synovial fluid was additionally collected from ankylosing spondylitis patients.

Instrument on record: Illumina HiSeq 2500. TCR beta libraries were prepared by quantitative 5'-RACE with molecular barcodes. The authors processed their data as follows. Disease-linked TCR variants were identified with a new computational method built on a probabilistic model of VDJ rearrangement. Starting from the raw public reads, TCRdb applied fastp trimming at Q25, assembled clones with MiXCR and retained in-frame beta chains. Duplicate CDR3 protein sequences are folded into a single record with the most common DNA and genes. These V and J calls rely on TCRdb rather than the paper's analysis. This sample is represented by 180,000 or so distinct CDR3 sequences; approximately 10% of them were singletons. Of the sample, almost 30% falls within the top ten clones. This clonotype was seen repeatedly, ten times or more. Which antigen it targets is not known. The sample holds no much larger clone one base away, and base qualities are not on file.

Broader findings and caveats from the paper: According to the report, matched synovial fluid samples from ankylosing spondylitis patients were significantly enriched for the disease-linked clones. Blood from ankylosing spondylitis patients appeared to be characterized by a TCR beta motif made up of about 8 highly homologous amino acid variants. Some TCR beta motif variants had previously been reported in synovial fluid and blood of reactive arthritis patients, which suggested common disease-initiation mechanisms. In peripheral blood, the disease-linked clones were found at relatively low frequencies and had a CD8+ phenotype.

The sequencing input was blood, either unsorted or a sorted T cell fraction (not recorded which). This sequence was found in a male donor with ankylosing spondylitis or in good health (not recorded which).

In nucleotides, the sequence is TGCAGTGCTAGGAGTAAGGCCCGGAACTCCTACGAGCAGTACTTC. The resulting protein is CSARSKARNSYEQYF. The rearranged segments are TRBV20-1 and TRBJ2-7; too little of a D gene remains to name it. V is clipped by 3 bases and J by 0 bases, and the sequence between their germline boundaries is 15 bases long. From the cysteine through the phenylalanine, the CDR3 covers 15 amino acids. CDR3 DNA is the only sequence kept; it has 45 bases, read in frame from the first base. The germline V gene (reference sequence) supplies CDR1 DFQATT and CDR2 SNEGSKA.